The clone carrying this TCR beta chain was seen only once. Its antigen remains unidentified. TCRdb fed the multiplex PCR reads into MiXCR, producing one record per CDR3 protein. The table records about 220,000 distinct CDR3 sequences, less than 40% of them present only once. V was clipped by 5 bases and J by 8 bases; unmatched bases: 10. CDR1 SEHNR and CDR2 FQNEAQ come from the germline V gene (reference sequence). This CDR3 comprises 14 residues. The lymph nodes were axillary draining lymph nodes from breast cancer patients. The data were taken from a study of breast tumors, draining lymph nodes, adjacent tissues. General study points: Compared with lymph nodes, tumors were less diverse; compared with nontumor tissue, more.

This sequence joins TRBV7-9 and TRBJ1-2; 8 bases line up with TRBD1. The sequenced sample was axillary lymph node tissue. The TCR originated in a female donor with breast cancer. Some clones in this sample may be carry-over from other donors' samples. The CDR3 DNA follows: TGTGCCAGCAGCCCTTGGACAGGGATTGGGGGCTACACCTTC. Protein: CASSPWTGIGGYTF. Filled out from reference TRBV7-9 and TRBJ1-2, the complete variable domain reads DTGVSQNPRHKITKRGQNVTFRCDPISEHNRLYWYRQTLGQGPEFLTYFQNEAQLEKSRLLSDRFSAERPKGSFSTLEIQRTEQGDSAMYLCASSPWTGIGGYTFGSGTRLTVV.